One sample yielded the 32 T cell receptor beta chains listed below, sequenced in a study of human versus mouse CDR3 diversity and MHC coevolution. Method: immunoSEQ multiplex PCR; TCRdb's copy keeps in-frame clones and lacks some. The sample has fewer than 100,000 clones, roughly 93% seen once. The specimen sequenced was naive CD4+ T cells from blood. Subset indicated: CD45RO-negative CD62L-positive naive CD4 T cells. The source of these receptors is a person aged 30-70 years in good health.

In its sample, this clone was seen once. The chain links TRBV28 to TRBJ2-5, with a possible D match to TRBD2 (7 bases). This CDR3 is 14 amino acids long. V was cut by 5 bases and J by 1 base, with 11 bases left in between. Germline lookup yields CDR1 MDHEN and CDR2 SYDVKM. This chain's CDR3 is CASSPGGFQETQYF. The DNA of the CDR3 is TGTGCCAGCAGTCCGGGGGGCTTCCAAGAGACCCAGTACTTC.

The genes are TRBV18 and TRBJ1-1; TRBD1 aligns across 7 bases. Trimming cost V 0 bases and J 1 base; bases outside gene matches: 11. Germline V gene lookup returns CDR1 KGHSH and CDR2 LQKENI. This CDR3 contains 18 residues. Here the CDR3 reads CASSPPWAGGVSNTEAFF. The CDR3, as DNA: TGTGCCAGCTCACCACCGTGGGCAGGGGGAGTGTCGAACACTGAAGCTTTCTTT.

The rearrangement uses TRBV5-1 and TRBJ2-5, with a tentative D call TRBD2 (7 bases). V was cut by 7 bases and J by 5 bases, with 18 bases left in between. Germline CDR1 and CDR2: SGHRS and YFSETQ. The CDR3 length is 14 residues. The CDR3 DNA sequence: TGCGCCAGCCGTTCGGGGGGCCAGGAGGAGACCCAGTACTTC. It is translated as CASRSGGQEETQYF.

CDR3 nucleotides: TGCGCCAGCAGCCAAGATGTTGGGGGGGGAGGCACCTACGAGCAGTACTTC. Its protein is CASSQDVGGGGTYEQYF. The genes are TRBV4-3 and TRBJ2-7, with 7 bases identical to TRBD2. This CDR3 spans 17 amino acids. The V and J ends lost 0 bases and 2 bases, in that order; junction bases with no gene match: 10. The V gene's germline CDR1 is LGHNA and CDR2 YSLEER.

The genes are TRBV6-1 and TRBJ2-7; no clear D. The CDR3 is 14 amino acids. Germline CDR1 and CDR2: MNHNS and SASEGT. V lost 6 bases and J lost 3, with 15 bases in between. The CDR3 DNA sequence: TGTGCCAGCAGCCCCCTCAGATTTTTCTACGAGCAGTACTTC. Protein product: CASSPLRFFYEQYF.

The CDR3 reads CASSEPGSKTYEQYF. CDR3 nucleotides: TGTGCCAGCAGCGAACCGGGGAGTAAGACCTACGAGCAGTACTTC. This sequence joins TRBV25-1 and TRBJ2-7, with a weak D call TRBD2 (5 bases). Trimming pared 6 bases from V and 2 bases from J, leaving 17 bases between. This CDR3 contains 15 residues. CDR1 and CDR2 from the germline V gene are MGHDK and SYGVNS.

CDR3 region: CASSLVGQGSPQYF. In DNA form, the CDR3 reads TGTGCCAGCAGCTTAGTGGGACAGGGAAGTCCGCAGTACTTC. V usage is TRBV7-3 and J usage is TRBJ2-7, with TRBD1 matching over 9 bases. The germline CDR1 and CDR2 sequences are SGHTA and FQGTGA. The V and J ends lost 2 bases and 9 bases, in that order; junction bases with no gene match: 8. The CDR3 is 14 residues long.

CDR3 in amino acids: CSVVELAGGQGKVEQYF. The DNA of the CDR3 is TGCAGCGTTGTTGAACTAGCGGGAGGGCAGGGTAAGGTCGAGCAGTACTTC. The chain recombines TRBV29-1 with TRBJ2-7; 13 bases match TRBD2. V was clipped by 4 bases and J by 6 bases; unmatched bases: 15. CDR1 is SQVTM, CDR2 ANQGSEA, per germline. CDR3 size: 17 residues.

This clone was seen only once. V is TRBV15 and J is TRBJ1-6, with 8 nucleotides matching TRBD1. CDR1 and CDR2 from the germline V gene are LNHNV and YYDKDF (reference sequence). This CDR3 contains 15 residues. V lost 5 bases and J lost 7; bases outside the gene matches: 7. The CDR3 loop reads CATSLSRGLNSPLHF. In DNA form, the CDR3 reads TGTGCCACCAGCCTGTCCAGGGGGCTCAATTCACCCCTCCACTTT.

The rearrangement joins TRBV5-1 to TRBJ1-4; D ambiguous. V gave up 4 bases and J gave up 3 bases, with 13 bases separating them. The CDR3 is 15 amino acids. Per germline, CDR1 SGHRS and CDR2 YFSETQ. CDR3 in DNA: TGCGCCAGCAGCAGAACGAACGTAGCTAATGAAAAACTGTTTTTT. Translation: CASSRTNVANEKLFF.

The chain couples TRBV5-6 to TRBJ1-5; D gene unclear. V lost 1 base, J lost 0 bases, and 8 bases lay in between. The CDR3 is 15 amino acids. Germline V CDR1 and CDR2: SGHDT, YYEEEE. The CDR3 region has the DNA TGTGCCAGCAGCTTGTGGAGGGATAGCAATCAGCCCCAGCATTTT. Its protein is CASSLWRDSNQPQHF.

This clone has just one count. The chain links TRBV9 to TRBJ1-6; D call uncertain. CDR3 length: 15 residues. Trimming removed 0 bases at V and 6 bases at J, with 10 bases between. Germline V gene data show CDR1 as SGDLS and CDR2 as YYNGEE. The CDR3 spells CASSVGPPGNSPLHF. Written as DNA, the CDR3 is TGTGCCAGCAGCGTAGGGCCCCCTGGTAATTCACCCCTCCACTTT.

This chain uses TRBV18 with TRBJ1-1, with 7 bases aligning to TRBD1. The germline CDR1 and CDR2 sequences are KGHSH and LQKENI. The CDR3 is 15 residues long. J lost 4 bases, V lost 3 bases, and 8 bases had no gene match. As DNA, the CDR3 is TGTGCCAGCTCACCTGGACAGGCCCGTGGCACTGAAGCTTTCTTT. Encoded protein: CASSPGQARGTEAFF.

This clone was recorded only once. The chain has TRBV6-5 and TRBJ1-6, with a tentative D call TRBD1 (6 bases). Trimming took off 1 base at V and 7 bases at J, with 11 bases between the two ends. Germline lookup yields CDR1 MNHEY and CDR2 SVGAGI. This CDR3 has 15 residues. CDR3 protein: CASSYFDRSNSPLHF. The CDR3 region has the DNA TGTGCCAGCAGTTACTTTGACAGGAGCAATTCACCCCTCCACTTT.

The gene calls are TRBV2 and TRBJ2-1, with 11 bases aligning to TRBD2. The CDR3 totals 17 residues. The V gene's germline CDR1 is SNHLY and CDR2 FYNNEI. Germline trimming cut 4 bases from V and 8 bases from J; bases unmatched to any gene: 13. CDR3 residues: CASSAYASGGPRDEQFF. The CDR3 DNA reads TGTGCCAGCAGTGCCTACGCTAGCGGGGGGCCTAGGGATGAGCAGTTCTTC.

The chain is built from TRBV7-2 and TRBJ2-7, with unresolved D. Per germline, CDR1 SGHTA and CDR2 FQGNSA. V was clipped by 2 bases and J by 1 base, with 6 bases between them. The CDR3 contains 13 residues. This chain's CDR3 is CASSLRASYEQYF. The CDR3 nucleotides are TGTGCCAGCAGCTTAAGAGCATCCTACGAGCAGTACTTC.

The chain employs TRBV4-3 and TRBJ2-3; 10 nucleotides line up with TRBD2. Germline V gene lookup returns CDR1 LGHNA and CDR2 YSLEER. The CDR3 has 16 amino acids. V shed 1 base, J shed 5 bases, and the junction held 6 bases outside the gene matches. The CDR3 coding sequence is TGCGCCAGCAGCCAAGGTCTAGCGGGAGTTGAAGATACGCAGTATTTT. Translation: CASSQGLAGVEDTQYF.

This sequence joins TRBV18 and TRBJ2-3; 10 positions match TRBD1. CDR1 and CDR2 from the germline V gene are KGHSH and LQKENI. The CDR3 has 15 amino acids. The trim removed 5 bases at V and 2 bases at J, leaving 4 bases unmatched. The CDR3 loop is CASSIGQGVTDTQYF. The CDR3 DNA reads TGTGCCAGCTCAATCGGACAGGGGGTCACAGATACGCAGTATTTT.

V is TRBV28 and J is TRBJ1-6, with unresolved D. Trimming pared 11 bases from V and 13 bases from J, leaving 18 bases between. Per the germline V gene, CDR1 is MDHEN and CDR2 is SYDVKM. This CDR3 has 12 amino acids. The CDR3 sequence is CAFRGAGLPLHF. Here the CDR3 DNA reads TGTGCCTTTCGAGGAGCGGGTCTGCCCCTCCACTTT.

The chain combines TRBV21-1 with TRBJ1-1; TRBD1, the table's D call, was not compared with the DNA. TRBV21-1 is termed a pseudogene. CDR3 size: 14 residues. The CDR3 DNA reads TGTGCCAGCAGCAACCAGGGGAGGAACACTGAAGCTTTCTTT. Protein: CASSNQGRNTEAFF.

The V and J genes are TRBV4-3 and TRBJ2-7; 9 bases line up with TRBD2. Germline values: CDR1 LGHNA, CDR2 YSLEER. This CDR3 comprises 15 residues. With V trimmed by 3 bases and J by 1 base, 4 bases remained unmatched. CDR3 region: CASSQATSGSYEQYF. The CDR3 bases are TGCGCCAGCAGCCAGGCGACTAGCGGTTCCTACGAGCAGTACTTC.

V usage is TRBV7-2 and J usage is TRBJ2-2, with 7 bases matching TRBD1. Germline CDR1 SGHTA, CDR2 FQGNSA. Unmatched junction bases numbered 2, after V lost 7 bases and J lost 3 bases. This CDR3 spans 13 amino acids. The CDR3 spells CASTGQHTGELFF. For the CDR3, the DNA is TGTGCCAGCACGGGACAGCACACCGGGGAGCTGTTTTTT. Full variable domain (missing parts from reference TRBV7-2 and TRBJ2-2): GAGVSQSPSNKVTEKGKDVELRCDPISGHTALYWYRQSLGQGLEFLIYFQGNSAPDKSGLPSDRFSAERTGGSVSTLTIQRTQQEDSAVYLCASTGQHTGELFFGEGSRLTVL.

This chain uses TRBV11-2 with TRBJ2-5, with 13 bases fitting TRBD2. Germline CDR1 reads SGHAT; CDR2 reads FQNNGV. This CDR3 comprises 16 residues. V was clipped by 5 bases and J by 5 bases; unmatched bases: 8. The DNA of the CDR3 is TGTGCCAGCAGCCTCGGGACTAGCGGGGAGGGTGAGACCCAGTACTTC. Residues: CASSLGTSGEGETQYF.

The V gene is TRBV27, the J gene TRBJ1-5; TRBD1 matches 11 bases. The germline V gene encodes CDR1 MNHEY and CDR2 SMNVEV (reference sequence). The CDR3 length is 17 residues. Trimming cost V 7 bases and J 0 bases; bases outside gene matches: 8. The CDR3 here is CASKGTGGTYSNQPQHF. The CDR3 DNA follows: TGTGCCAGCAAGGGGACAGGGGGGACTTATAGCAATCAGCCCCAGCATTTT.

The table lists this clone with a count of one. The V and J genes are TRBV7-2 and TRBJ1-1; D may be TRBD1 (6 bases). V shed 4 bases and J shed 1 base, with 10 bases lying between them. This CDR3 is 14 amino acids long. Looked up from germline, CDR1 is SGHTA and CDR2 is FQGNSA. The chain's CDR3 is CASSSNRANTEAFF. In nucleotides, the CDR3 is TGTGCCAGCAGCTCCAACAGGGCGAACACTGAAGCTTTCTTT.

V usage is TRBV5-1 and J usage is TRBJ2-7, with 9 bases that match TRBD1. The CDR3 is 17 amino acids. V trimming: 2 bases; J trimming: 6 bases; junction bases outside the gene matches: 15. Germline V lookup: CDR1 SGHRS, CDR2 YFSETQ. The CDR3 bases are TGCGCCAGCAGCTTAGGGCCGGTCGGACAGGGGTCCGGCGAGCAGTACTTC. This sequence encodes CASSLGPVGQGSGEQYF.

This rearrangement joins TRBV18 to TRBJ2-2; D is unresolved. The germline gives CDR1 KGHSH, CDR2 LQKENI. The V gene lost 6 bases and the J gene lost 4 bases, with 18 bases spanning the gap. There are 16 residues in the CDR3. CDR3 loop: CASSPGGQLGTGELFF. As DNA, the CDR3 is TGTGCCAGCTCCCCAGGCGGTCAACTTGGCACCGGGGAGCTGTTTTTT.

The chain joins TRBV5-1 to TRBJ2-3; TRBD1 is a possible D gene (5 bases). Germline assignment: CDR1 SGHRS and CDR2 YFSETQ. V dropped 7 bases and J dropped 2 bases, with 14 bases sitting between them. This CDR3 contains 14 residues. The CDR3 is CASHALQVTDTQYF. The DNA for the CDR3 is TGCGCCAGCCATGCCTTACAGGTCACAGATACGCAGTATTTT.

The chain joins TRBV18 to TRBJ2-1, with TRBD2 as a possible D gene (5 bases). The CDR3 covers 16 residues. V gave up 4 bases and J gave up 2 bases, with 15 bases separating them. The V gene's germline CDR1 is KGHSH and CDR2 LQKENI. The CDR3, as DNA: TGTGCCAGCTCACTTTCGAGAGCGGTACCCTACAATGAGCAGTTCTTC. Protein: CASSLSRAVPYNEQFF.

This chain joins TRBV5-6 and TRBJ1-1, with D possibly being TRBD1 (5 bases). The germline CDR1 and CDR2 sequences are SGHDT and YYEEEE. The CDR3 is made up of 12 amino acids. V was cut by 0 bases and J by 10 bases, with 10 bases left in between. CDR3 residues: CASSLGRGVAFF. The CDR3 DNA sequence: TGTGCCAGCAGCTTGGGTCGGGGGGTAGCTTTCTTT.

The chain's CDR3 is CASSNRVHPSYSTDTQYF. CDR3 bases: TGTGCCAGCTCAAACAGGGTCCACCCCTCCTATAGCACAGATACGCAGTATTTT. The genes are TRBV18 and TRBJ2-3; D might be TRBD1 (6 bases). Trimming removed 5 bases from V and 0 bases from J, with 21 bases in between. The CDR3 consists of 18 residues. CDR1 is KGHSH, CDR2 LQKENI, per germline.

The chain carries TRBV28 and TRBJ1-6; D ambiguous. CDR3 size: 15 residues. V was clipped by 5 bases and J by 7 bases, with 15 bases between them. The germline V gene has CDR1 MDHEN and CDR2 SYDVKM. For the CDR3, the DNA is TGTGCCAGCAGTCCTGACCTACTAGGGAATTCACCCCTCCACTTT. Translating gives CASSPDLLGNSPLHF.